Described below is a single TCR beta chain sequence and its context. Antigen specificity is unknown. The record originates from a study of T cell responses to AZD1222 COVID-19 vaccine. Notes on the study in general: After the peak T cell response, and only then, were repertoires sampled. Among the donors, most were white British and more were female, and clonal diversity was possibly underestimated. A rise in Spike-specific TCR breadth and depth followed two AZD1222 doses.

The length of the CDR3 is 14 residues. The germline V and J ends were trimmed by 6 bases and 3 bases, with 14 bases remaining between them. Germline V gene sequence: CDR1 SQVTM, CDR2 ANQGSEA. Assay used: immunoSEQ multiplex PCR; TCRdb lists only in-frame clones, some missing. This sample has around 140,000 clones, with roughly 85% found just once. Sequencing was performed on peripheral blood, taken 28 days after the second dose of the MenACWY control vaccine. The rearrangement joins TRBV29-1 to TRBJ2-2, with D perhaps TRBD2 (5 bases). This TCR came from an adult who received the MenACWY meningococcal vaccine as a control. The CDR3 nucleotides are TGCAGCGTCGCCAGCGGCGGTTACACCGGGGAGCTGTTTTTT. Protein: CSVASGGYTGELFF.